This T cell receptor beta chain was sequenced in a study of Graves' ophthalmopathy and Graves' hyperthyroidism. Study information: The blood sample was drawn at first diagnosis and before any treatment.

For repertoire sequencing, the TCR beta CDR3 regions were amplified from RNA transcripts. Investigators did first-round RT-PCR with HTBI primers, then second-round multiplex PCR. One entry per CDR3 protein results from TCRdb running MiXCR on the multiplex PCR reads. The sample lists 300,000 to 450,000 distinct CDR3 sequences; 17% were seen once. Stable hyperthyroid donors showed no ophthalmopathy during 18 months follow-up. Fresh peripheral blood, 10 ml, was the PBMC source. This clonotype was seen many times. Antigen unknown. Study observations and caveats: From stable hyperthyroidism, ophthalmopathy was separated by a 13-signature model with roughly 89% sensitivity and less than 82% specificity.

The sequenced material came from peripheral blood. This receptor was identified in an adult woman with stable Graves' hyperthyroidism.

In DNA, the CDR3 is TGTGCCAGCAGTTCGTTTCTGCGTGCTGGGACAGAAGCTTTCTTT. This sequence encodes CASSSFLRAGTEAFF. The chain uses TRBV28 and TRBJ1-1, with D possibly matching TRBD1 (6 bases). In germline, CDR1 is MDHEN, CDR2 SYDVKM. V lost 4 bases and J lost 8, with 20 bases in between. CDR3 length: 15 residues.